Sequencing of this TCR beta chain was carried out in a study of a mutant IDH1 vaccine in newly diagnosed glioma. As for the study in general: The vaccination schedule gave patients eight doses in weeks 1, 3, 5, 7, 11, 15, 19 and 23. Patients began vaccination 4-6 weeks after radiotherapy alone, or with temozolomide cycles. Most patients had received both radiotherapy and temozolomide, the prior options being radiotherapy, temozolomide, or both.

Worth noting for this clone: Its antigen is currently unknown.

The time point was: week 5, during vaccination. Vaccination used 300 ug of mutant IDH1 20-mer peptide per dose, with topical imiquimod. Data came from immunoSEQ multiplex PCR; TCRdb stores just in-frame clones and leaves some out. The data show about 36,000 clones, 75% to 85% seen once. Trimming left V 1 base short and J 3 bases short, with 9 bases between. This CDR3 is 14 amino acids long. In germline, CDR1 is SEHNR, CDR2 FQNEAQ (reference sequence). The source is a man aged 45-60 years with glioma. The V and J genes are TRBV7-9 and TRBJ2-5, with unresolved D. The sample here was PBMCs, taken from a glioma patient whose treatment included an IDH1 peptide vaccine. CDR3 residues: CASSLGLSKETQYF. Here the CDR3 DNA reads TGTGCCAGCAGCTTAGGACTGAGTAAAGAGACCCAGTACTTC.